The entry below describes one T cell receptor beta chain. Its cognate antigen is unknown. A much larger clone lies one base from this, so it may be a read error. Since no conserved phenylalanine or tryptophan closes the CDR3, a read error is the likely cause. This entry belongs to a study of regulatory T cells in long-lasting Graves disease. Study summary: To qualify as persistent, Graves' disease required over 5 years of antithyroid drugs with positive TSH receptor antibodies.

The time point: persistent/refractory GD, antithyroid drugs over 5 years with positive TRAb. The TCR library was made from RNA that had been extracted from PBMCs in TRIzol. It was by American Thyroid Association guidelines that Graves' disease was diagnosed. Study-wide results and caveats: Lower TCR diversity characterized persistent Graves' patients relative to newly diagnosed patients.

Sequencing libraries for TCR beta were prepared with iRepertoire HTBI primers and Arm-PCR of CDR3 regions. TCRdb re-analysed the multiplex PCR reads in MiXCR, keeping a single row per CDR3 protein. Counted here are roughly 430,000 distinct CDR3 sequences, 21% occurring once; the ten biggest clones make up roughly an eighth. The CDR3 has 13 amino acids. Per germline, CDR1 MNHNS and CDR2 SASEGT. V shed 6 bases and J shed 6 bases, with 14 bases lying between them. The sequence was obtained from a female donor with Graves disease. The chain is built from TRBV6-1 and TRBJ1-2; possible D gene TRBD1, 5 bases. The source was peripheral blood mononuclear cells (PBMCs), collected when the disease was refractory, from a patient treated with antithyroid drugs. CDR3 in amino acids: CASRGREFHGYTL. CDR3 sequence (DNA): TGTGCCAGCAGAGGCAGGGAATTTCATGGCTACACCCTC.